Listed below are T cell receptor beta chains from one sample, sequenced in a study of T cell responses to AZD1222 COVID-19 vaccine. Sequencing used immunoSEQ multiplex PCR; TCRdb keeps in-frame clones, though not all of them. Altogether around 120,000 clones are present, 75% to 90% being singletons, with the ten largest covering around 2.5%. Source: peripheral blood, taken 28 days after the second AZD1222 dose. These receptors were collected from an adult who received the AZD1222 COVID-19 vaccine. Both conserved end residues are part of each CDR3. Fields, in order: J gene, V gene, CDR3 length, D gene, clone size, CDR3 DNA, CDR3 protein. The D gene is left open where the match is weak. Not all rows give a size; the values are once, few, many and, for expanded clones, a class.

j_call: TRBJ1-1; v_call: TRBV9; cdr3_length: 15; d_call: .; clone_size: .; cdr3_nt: TGTGCCAGCAGCGTAGGAGGGGAGTTCAACACTGAAGCTTTCTTT; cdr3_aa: CASSVGGEFNTEAFF
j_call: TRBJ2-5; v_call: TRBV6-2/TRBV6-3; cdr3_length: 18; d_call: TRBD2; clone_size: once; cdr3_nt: TGTGCCAGCAGTCACCCGCGGGAGGGGGCGAAGATACAAGAGACCCAGTACTTC; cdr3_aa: CASSHPREGAKIQETQYF
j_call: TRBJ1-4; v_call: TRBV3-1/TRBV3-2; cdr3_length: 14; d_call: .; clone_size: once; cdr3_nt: TGTGCCAGCAGCCAAGGTTTTCCTGGACAGAAGCTGTTTTTT; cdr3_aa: CASSQGFPGQKLFF
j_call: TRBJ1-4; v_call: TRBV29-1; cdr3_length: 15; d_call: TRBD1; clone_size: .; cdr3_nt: TGCAGCGTTTTGAGACTGGGACAGGCAGGTGAAAAACTGTTTTTT; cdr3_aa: CSVLRLGQAGEKLFF
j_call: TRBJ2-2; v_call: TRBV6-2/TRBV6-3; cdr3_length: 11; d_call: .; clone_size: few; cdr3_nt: TGTGCCAGCAGTTACAGGGGAGAGCTGTTTTTT; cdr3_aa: CASSYRGELFF
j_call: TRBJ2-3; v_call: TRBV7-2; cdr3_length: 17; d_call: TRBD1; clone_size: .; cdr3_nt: TGTGCCAGCAGCAAACAGGGGACCCGGTCTAGCACAGATACGCAGTATTTT; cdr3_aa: CASSKQGTRSSTDTQYF
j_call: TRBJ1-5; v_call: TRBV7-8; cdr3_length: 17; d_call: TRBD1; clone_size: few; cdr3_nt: TGTGCCAGCAGCTTGGACAGGAGGCCTATTGGTCTTCAGCCCCAGCATTTT; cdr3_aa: CASSLDRRPIGLQPQHF
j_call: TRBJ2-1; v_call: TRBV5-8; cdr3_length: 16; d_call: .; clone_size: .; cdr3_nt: TGTGCCAGCAGCTCCCTTCCCGGGGCCTCCTACAATGAGCAGTTCTTC; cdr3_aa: CASSSLPGASYNEQFF
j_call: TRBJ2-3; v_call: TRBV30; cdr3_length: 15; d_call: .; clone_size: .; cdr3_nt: TGTGCCTGGAATGGGGGGTGGCAGGGTAAGGATACGCAGTATTTT; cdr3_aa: CAWNGGWQGKDTQYF
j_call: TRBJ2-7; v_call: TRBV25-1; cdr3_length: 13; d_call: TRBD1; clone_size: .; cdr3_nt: TGTGCCAGCAAGGGGACAGGCGCCTACGAGCAGTACTTC; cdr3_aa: CASKGTGAYEQYF
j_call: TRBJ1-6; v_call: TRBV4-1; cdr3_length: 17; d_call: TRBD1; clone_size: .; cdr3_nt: TGCGCCAGCAGCCAAGATTTACAGGGGGCTTATAATTCACCCCTCCACTTT; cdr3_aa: CASSQDLQGAYNSPLHF
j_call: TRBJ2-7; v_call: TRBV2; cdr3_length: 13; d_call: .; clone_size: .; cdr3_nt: TGTGCCAGCAGACAGTCCAGCTCCTACGAGCAGTACTTC; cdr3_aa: CASRQSSSYEQYF
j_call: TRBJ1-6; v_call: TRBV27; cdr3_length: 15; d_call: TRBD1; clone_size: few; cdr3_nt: TGTGCCAGCAGTAAACAGACAGGGTTGGGTTCACCCCTCCACTTT; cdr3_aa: CASSKQTGLGSPLHF
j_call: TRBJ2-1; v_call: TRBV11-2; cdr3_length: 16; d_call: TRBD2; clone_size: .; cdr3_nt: TGTGCCAGCAGCAATGAAGCGGGATACTCCTACAATGAGCAGTTCTTC; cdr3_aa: CASSNEAGYSYNEQFF
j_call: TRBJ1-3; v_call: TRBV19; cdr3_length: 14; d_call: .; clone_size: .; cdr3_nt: TGTGCCAGTAGCGGACTCCTTATTGGAAACACCATATATTTT; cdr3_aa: CASSGLLIGNTIYF
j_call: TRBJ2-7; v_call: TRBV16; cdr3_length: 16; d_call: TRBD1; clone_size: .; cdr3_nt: TGTGCCAGCAGCCGCACGGGACAGGTCATTTCCTACGAGCAGTACTTC; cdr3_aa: CASSRTGQVISYEQYF
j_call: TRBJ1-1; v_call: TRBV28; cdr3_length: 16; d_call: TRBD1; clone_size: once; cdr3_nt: TGTGCCAGCACCTCCCCCGCTACAGGGGAAGGCACTGAAGCTTTCTTT; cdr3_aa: CASTSPATGEGTEAFF
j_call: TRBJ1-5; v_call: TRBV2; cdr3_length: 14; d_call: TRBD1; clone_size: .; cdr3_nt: TGTGCCAGCACGCTACAGGGGAGCAATCAGCCCCAGCATTTT; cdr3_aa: CASTLQGSNQPQHF
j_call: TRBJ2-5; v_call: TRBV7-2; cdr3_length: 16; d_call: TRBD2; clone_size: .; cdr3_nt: TGTGCCAGCAGCTCTCCTGTCGGGGGGTTCCAAGAGACCCAGTACTTC; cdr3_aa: CASSSPVGGFQETQYF
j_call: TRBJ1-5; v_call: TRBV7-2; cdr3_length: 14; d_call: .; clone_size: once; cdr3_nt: TGTGCCAGCAGCTTAGGGCAGAACAATCAGCCCCAGCATTTT; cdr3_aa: CASSLGQNNQPQHF
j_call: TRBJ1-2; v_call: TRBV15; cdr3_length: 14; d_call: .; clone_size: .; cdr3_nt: TGTGCCACCAGCAGAGGAGGAACAGATCATGGCTACACCTTC; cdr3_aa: CATSRGGTDHGYTF
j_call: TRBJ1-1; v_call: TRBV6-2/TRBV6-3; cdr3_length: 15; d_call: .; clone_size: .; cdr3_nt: TGTGCCAGCAGTTACGAGGGGATCAGGAACACTGAAGCTTTCTTT; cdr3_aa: CASSYEGIRNTEAFF
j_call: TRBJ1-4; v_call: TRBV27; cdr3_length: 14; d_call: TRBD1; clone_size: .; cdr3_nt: TGTGCCAGCAGGAGGACAGGGAGGAATGAAAAACTGTTTTTT; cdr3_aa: CASRRTGRNEKLFF
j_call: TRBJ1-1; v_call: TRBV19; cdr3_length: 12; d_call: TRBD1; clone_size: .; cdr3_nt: TGTGCCAGTGACAGGGGTGGCACTGAAGCTTTCTTT; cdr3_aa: CASDRGGTEAFF
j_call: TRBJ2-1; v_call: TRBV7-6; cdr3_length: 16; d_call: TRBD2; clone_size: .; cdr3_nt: TGTGCCAGCAGCTTAGGGACTAGCGGGGGCACGTATGAGCAGTTCTTC; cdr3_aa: CASSLGTSGGTYEQFF
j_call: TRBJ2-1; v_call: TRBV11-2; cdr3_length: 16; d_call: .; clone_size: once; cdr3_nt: TGTGCCAGCAGCTTATTTTTCACACAGACTGGGGATGAGCAGTTCTTC; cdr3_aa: CASSLFFTQTGDEQFF
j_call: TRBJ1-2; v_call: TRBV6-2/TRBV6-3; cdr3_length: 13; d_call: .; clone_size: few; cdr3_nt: TGTGCCAGCAGTTACCCCAACAACTATGGCTACACCTTC; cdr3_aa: CASSYPNNYGYTF
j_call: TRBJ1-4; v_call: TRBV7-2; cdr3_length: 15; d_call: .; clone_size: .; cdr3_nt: TGTGCCAGCAGCTTAGCATTGGGCCGAGCGGGGGGACTGTTTTTT; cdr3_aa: CASSLALGRAGGLFF
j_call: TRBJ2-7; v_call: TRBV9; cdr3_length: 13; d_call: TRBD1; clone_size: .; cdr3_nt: TGTGCCAGCAGCAGGGACAGGGTACTCGAGCAGTACTTC; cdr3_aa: CASSRDRVLEQYF
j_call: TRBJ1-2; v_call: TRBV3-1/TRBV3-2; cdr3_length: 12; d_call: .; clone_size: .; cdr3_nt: TGTGCCAGCCTTTCGACGGGCCTTCGCTACACCTTC; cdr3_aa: CASLSTGLRYTF
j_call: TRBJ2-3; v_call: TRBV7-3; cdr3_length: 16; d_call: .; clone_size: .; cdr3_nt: TGTGCCAGCAGCTTTCTAGGACTCCGGGGCTCTGATACGCAGTATTTT; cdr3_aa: CASSFLGLRGSDTQYF
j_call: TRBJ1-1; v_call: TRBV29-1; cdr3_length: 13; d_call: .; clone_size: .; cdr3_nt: TGCAGCGCCCGTGAGCAGGCATTGGCTGAAGCTTTCTTT; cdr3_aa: CSAREQALAEAFF
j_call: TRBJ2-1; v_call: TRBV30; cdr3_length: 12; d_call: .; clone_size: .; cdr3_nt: TGTGCCTGGAGTGCCCGGTTGGGGGAGCAGTTCTTC; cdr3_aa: CAWSARLGEQFF
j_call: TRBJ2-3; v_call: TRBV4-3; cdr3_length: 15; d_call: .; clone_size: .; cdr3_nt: TGCGCCAGCAGCCGGGAACAGGGTAGGGCAGATACGCAGTATTTT; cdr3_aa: CASSREQGRADTQYF
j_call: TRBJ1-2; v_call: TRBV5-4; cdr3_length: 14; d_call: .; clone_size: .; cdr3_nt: TGTGCCAGCAGCTTTGGGCGGGTGGAGTATGGCTACACCTTC; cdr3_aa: CASSFGRVEYGYTF
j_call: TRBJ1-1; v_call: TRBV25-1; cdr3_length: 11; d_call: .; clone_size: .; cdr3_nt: TGTGCCACCGGACAGAGTGCTCCAGCTTTCTTT; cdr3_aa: CATGQSAPAFF
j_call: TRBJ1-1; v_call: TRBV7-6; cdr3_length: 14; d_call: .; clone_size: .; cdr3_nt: TGTGCCAGCAGCGTGACCGGGGCGAACACTGAAGCTTTCTTT; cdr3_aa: CASSVTGANTEAFF
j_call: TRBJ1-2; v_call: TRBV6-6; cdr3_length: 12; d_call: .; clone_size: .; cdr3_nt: TGTGCCAGCAGTTACTCTCCAGGCGGTGGCACCTTC; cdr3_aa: CASSYSPGGGTF
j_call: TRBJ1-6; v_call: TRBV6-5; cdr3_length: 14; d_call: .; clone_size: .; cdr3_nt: TGTGCCAGCATCCGAGAGGGGTATAATTCACCCCTCCACTTT; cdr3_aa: CASIREGYNSPLHF
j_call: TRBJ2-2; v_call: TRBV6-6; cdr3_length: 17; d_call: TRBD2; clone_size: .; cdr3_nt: TGTGCCAGCAGTCGACTAGCGGGGGGCCGGAACACCGGGGAGCTGTTTTTT; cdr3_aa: CASSRLAGGRNTGELFF
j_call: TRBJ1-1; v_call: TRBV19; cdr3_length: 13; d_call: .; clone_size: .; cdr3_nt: TGTGCCAGTAGTAGCACAATGAACACTGAAGCTTTCTTT; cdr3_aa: CASSSTMNTEAFF
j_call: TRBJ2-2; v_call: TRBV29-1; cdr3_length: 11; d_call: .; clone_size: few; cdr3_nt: TGCAGCGTTAGGGACACCGGGGAGCTGTTTTTT; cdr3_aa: CSVRDTGELFF
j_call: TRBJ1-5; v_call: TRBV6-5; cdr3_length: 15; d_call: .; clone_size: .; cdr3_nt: TGTGCCAGCAGTTACTCAGGGGCTAGCAATCAGCCCCAGCATTTT; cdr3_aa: CASSYSGASNQPQHF
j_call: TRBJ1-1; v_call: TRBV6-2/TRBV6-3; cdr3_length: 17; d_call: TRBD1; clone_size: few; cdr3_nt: TGTGCCAGCAGTTACATAGGGGGCGCGAGTCGGAACACTGAAGCTTTCTTT; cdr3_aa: CASSYIGGASRNTEAFF